This is a list of T cell receptor beta chains from one sample in a study of read filtering for tumor transcriptome and immune sequencing. TCRdb reanalysed the reads using MiXCR and keeps one entry per CDR3 protein. Of roughly 130,000 distinct CDR3 sequences listed, about an eighth were seen once; the top ten hold approximately 11%. Sequenced sample: a population of CD138-negative cells sorted from bone marrow. All receptors come from a donor aged 40 or over with multiple myeloma. Each CDR3 is given with its conserved first and last residue. D genes are given only for firm matches. Some rows have no size entry. The others give once, few or many, or a class for an expanded clone.

D | J | V | size | CDR3 | DNA
- | TRBJ2-5 | TRBV24-1 | - | CATSDMKQGFQETQYF | TGTGCCACCAGTGATATGAAACAGGGTTTTCAAGAGACCCAGTACTTC
- | TRBJ2-2 | TRBV30 | many | CAWSVLLNTGELFF | TGTGCCTGGAGTGTACTTCTGAACACCGGGGAGCTGTTTTTT
TRBD1 | TRBJ2-5 | TRBV20-1 | few | CSAHTGTDQETQYF | TGCAGTGCTCATACAGGGACAGACCAAGAGACCCAGTACTTC
TRBD1 | TRBJ2-7 | TRBV5-5 | many | CASSYIDRDSYEQYF | TGTGCCAGCAGCTACATCGACAGGGACTCCTACGAGCAGTACTTC
TRBD1 | TRBJ2-5 | TRBV7-2 | - | CASSPPWGTGGEETQYF | TGTGCCAGCAGCCCCCCGTGGGGGACAGGGGGCGAAGAGACCCAGTACTTC
- | TRBJ1-1 | TRBV5-1 | many | CASSLPGGTMNTEAFF | TGCGCCAGCTCCCTTCCCGGGGGTACGATGAACACTGAAGCTTTCTTT
- | TRBJ2-3 | TRBV28 | - | CASIDRRGPNRDTQYF | TGTGCCAGCATTGATCGTAGAGGGCCGAATCGAGATACGCAGTATTTT
TRBD2 | TRBJ2-5 | TRBV2 | many | CASSEARTRQETQYF | TGTGCCAGCAGTGAAGCCAGGACTAGACAAGAGACCCAGTACTTC
TRBD1 | TRBJ2-4 | TRBV29-1 | many | CSVEEVRGINIQYF | TGCAGCGTTGAGGAGGTCAGGGGGATTAACATTCAGTACTTC
- | TRBJ2-7 | TRBV28 | - | CASSLDGSYEQYF | TGTGCCAGCAGTTTGGACGGATCCTACGAGCAGTACTTC
- | TRBJ1-5 | TRBV20-1 | - | CSARDGKNSNQPQHF | TGCAGTGCTAGAGATGGGAAAAATAGCAATCAGCCCCAGCATTTT
- | TRBJ2-1 | TRBV12-3/TRBV12-4 | many | CASSPGWGSDEQFF | TGTGCCAGCAGCCCGGGTTGGGGCAGCGATGAGCAGTTCTTC
TRBD1 | TRBJ2-7 | TRBV3-1 | many | CASSRQGNSYEQYF | TGTGCCAGCAGCCGACAGGGGAACTCCTACGAGCAGTACTTC
- | TRBJ1-1 | TRBV20-1 | many | CSAPRRGTEAFF | TGCAGTGCTCCCCGGCGGGGCACTGAAGCTTTCTTT
- | TRBJ2-5 | TRBV10-2 | many | CASSLEVGTQYF | TGCGCCAGCAGTTTGGAGGTTGGGACCCAGTACTTC
TRBD1 | TRBJ1-4 | TRBV7-2 | many | CASSPDRGGEKLFF | TGTGCCAGCAGCCCCGACAGGGGGGGTGAAAAACTGTTTTTT
- | TRBJ2-3 | TRBV9 | - | CASSVEVRFAVTQYF | TGTGCCAGCAGCGTAGAGGTTAGGTTCGCAGTTACGCAGTATTTT
- | TRBJ2-1 | TRBV7-9 | many | CASNREKAYNEQFF | TGTGCCAGCAACCGGGAGAAAGCCTACAATGAGCAGTTCTTC
TRBD2 | TRBJ2-1 | TRBV18 | many | CASSPSAGGSYNEQFF | TGTGCCAGCTCACCTTCAGCGGGGGGCTCCTACAATGAGCAGTTCTTC
- | TRBJ2-7 | TRBV7-9 | many | CASGGTANSYEQYF | TGTGCCAGCGGCGGGACGGCCAACTCCTACGAGCAGTACTTC
TRBD1 | TRBJ2-3 | TRBV2 | many | CASRGTVRTDTQYF | TGTGCCAGCAGAGGGACAGTTCGCACAGATACGCAGTATTTT
- | TRBJ2-1 | TRBV27 | many | CASSFAAQRLSEQFF | TGTGCCAGCAGTTTCGCGGCCCAACGTCTTTCCGAGCAGTTCTTC
- | TRBJ1-1 | TRBV7-2 | few | CASSLSAGNTEAFF | TGTGCCAGCAGCTTATCGGCCGGGAACACTGAAGCTTTCTTT
- | TRBJ2-1 | TRBV3-1 | - | CASARLGNEQFF | TGTGCCAGCGCTCGACTTGGCAATGAGCAGTTCTTC
- | TRBJ1-1 | TRBV7-9 | many | CASSLASHMNTEAFF | TGTGCCAGCAGCTTAGCTAGTCATATGAACACTGAAGCTTTCTTT
TRBD1 | TRBJ2-1 | TRBV7-2 | many | CASSLGIPGQYTNEQFF | TGTGCCAGCAGCTTAGGGATTCCGGGACAGTATACGAATGAGCAGTTCTTC
- | TRBJ2-1 | TRBV9 | - | CASSLERPSSYNEQFF | TGTGCCAGCAGCTTGGAACGGCCGAGCTCCTACAATGAGCAGTTCTTC
- | TRBJ2-3 | TRBV10-2 | many | CASLLGSTDTQYF | TGCGCCAGCCTACTAGGGAGCACAGATACGCAGTATTTT
- | TRBJ1-5 | TRBV2 | many | CASLGQLNQPQHF | TGTGCCAGCCTGGGGCAGCTTAATCAGCCCCAGCATTTT
TRBD2 | TRBJ2-1 | TRBV20-1 | many | CSALREGRSNEQFF | TGCAGTGCACTGCGGGAGGGCCGCAGCAATGAGCAGTTCTTC
TRBD1 | TRBJ1-2 | TRBV15 | many | CATSRVGAGGADGYTF | TGTGCCACCAGCAGAGTCGGGGCAGGGGGCGCAGATGGCTACACCTTC
TRBD2 | TRBJ2-1 | TRBV7-8 | many | CASSLRLAGGKDEQFF | TGTGCCAGCAGCTTAAGACTAGCGGGGGGGAAGGATGAGCAGTTCTTC
TRBD1 | TRBJ1-1 | TRBV29-1 | many | CSVETGPNTEAFF | TGCAGCGTAGAGACAGGGCCTAACACTGAAGCTTTCTTT
TRBD2 | TRBJ2-3 | TRBV18 | - | CASSPQTGGPVADTQYF | TGTGCCAGCTCACCACAAACGGGGGGGCCGGTGGCAGATACGCAGTATTTT
- | TRBJ2-2 | TRBV7-9 | many | CASSPLGPHTGELFF | TGTGCCAGCAGCCCCCTGGGACCACACACCGGGGAGCTGTTTTTT
- | TRBJ2-1 | TRBV7-2 | many | CASSLRRGNSDEQFF | TGTGCCAGCAGCTTAAGGAGGGGGAATTCCGATGAGCAGTTCTTC
TRBD2 | TRBJ2-2 | TRBV4-2 | - | CASSQDGLAGDAGELFF | TGTGCCAGCAGCCAAGATGGGCTAGCGGGGGACGCCGGGGAGCTGTTTTTT
TRBD2 | TRBJ2-1 | TRBV11-3 | many | CASSFSGGRVNEQFF | TGTGCCAGCAGCTTCAGTGGCGGGAGGGTCAATGAGCAGTTCTTC
- | TRBJ1-4 | TRBV7-2 | many | CASSLDNRANEKLFF | TGTGCCAGCAGCTTAGATAACAGGGCTAATGAAAAACTGTTTTTT
- | TRBJ1-6 | TRBV12-3/TRBV12-4 | many | CASRSRAGFNSPLHF | TGTGCCAGCAGATCCAGAGCCGGTTTTAATTCACCCCTCCACTTT
- | TRBJ2-7 | TRBV30 | many | CACEGVGGFEQYF | TGTGCCTGCGAGGGGGTAGGAGGGTTCGAGCAGTACTTC
- | TRBJ2-7 | TRBV4-2 | many | CASSQLRGEQYF | TGTGCCAGCAGCCAACTACGCGGCGAGCAGTACTTC
- | TRBJ2-3 | TRBV12-3/TRBV12-4 | many | CASSMRGPTSTDTQYF | TGTGCCAGCAGTATGAGGGGCCCCACTAGCACAGATACGCAGTATTTT
- | TRBJ2-2 | TRBV29-1 | many | CSVEFMGLNTGELFF | TGCAGCGTTGAATTTATGGGGTTGAACACCGGGGAGCTGTTTTTT
- | TRBJ2-2 | TRBV18 | many | CASSPIEGHTGELFF | TGTGCCAGCTCACCAATTGAAGGGCACACCGGGGAGCTGTTTTTT
TRBD2 | TRBJ2-7 | TRBV9 | many | CASSEGTRAYEQYF | TGTGCCAGCAGCGAGGGGACTAGAGCTTACGAGCAGTACTTC
- | TRBJ2-1 | TRBV2 | many | CASSVDRNEQFF | TGTGCCAGCAGTGTAGACAGGAATGAGCAGTTCTTC
- | TRBJ2-2 | TRBV19 | - | CASSTFRGRKNANTGELFF | TGTGCCAGTAGTACGTTCAGGGGCCGCAAGAACGCGAACACCGGGGAGCTGTTTTTT
TRBD1 | TRBJ1-1 | TRBV27 | many | CASSSTGTNTEAFF | TGTGCCAGCAGTTCGACAGGGACGAACACTGAAGCTTTCTTT
TRBD1 | TRBJ1-3 | TRBV7-9 | few | CASSPPGQASGNTIYF | TGTGCCAGCAGCCCACCTGGACAGGCCTCTGGAAACACCATATATTTT